This passage covers 32 T cell receptor beta chains from one sample sequenced in a study of blood T cells in healthy people across ages. Primers used in a second PCR of about 6 to 11 cycles were a sample-barcoded 5' primer and a J-beta primer mix. TCRdb reprocessed the 5' RACE reads via MiXCR and lists one record per CDR3 protein. The sample consists of roughly 1.9 million distinct CDR3 sequences, roughly 43% of them appearing once. Material for sequencing was blood. All receptors derive from a human donor in good health.

V gene TRBV5-1 combines with J gene TRBJ2-3, with 7 bases matching TRBD2. Per germline, CDR1 SGHRS and CDR2 YFSETQ. This CDR3 is 18 amino acids long. Trimming cost V 4 bases and J 1 base; bases outside gene matches: 15. The CDR3: CASSTAGQGGSGTDTQYF. The CDR3 DNA is TGCGCCAGCAGCACCGCCGGGCAGGGAGGGTCCGGCACAGATACGCAGTATTTT.

This clonotype was picked up many times. The rearrangement uses TRBV7-9 and TRBJ1-2, with 8 bases aligning to TRBD1. Germline V gene data show CDR1 as SEHNR and CDR2 as FQNEAQ (reference sequence). The CDR3 extends over 14 amino acids. V shed 5 bases, J shed 3 bases, and the junction held 5 bases outside the gene matches. The CDR3 loop reads CASSIGTGDYGYTF. The CDR3 region has the DNA TGTGCCAGCAGCATAGGGACAGGAGACTATGGCTACACCTTC.

The CDR3 nucleotides are TGTGCCAGCAGCTGGACCAGGACCTCGTACAATGAGCAGTTCTTC. It codes for CASSWTRTSYNEQFF. The chain has TRBV7-2 and TRBJ2-1; D ambiguous. Trimming took off 4 bases at V and 4 bases at J, with 14 bases between the two ends. The V gene's germline CDR1 is SGHTA and CDR2 FQGNSA. The CDR3 is 15 residues long. Full variable domain (outside the CDR3, taken from reference TRBV7-2 and TRBJ2-1): GAGVSQSPSNKVTEKGKDVELRCDPISGHTALYWYRQSLGQGLEFLIYFQGNSAPDKSGLPSDRFSAERTGGSVSTLTIQRTQQEDSAVYLCASSWTRTSYNEQFFGPGTRLTVL.

The chain recombines TRBV4-3 with TRBJ2-7; TRBD1 or TRBD2 may be the D gene (5 bases each). This CDR3 comprises 14 residues. V was clipped by 4 bases and J by 1 base, with 11 bases between them. Germline V gene lookup returns CDR1 LGHNA and CDR2 YSLEER. The CDR3 reads CASSREGRSYEQYF. CDR3 in DNA: TGCGCCAGCAGCCGAGAGGGACGGTCCTACGAGCAGTACTTC.

This clonotype was seen more than once but under ten times. This chain joins TRBV29-1 and TRBJ2-1, with 12 bases matching TRBD2. The germline V gene encodes CDR1 SQVTM and CDR2 ANQGSEA. Germline trimming cut 7 bases from V and 0 bases from J; bases unmatched to any gene: 7. The length of the CDR3 is 16 residues. Written as DNA, the CDR3 is TGCAGCGCGACTAGCGGGGGTGCGAGCTCCTACAATGAGCAGTTCTTC. Translating gives CSATSGGASSYNEQFF.

This chain links TRBV10-3 with TRBJ2-3; 9 positions agree with TRBD1. CDR1 is ENHRY, CDR2 SYGVKD, per germline. This CDR3 is built from 16 residues. Losses at the gene ends were 4 bases for V and 6 bases for J; bases not matched to a gene: 11. The CDR3 nucleotides read TGTGCCATCAGTGTTGGAGACAGGGGGAGATCCGATACGCAGTATTTT. Protein: CAISVGDRGRSDTQYF.

The chain couples TRBV20-1 to TRBJ2-3; unclear D gene. Trimming removed 0 bases from V and 5 bases from J, with 18 bases in between. CDR1 and CDR2 from the germline V gene are DFQATT and SNEGSKA (reference sequence). The CDR3 sequence is 16 residues long. Here the CDR3 DNA reads TGCAGTGCTAGAGATCCGTCTCGGCCCCACTTAGATACGCAGTATTTT. Residues: CSARDPSRPHLDTQYF.

The V gene is TRBV24-1, the J gene TRBJ2-3; D is perhaps TRBD1 or TRBD2 (5 bases each). This CDR3 has 16 amino acids. Looked up from germline, CDR1 is KGHDR and CDR2 is SFDVKD. The V gene lost 3 bases and the J gene lost 2 bases, with 14 bases spanning the gap. CDR3 region: CATSDRGDGFTDTQYF. Written as DNA, the CDR3 is TGTGCCACCAGTGATCGAGGGGACGGATTCACAGATACGCAGTATTTT.

The chain has TRBV4-3 and TRBJ2-6, with TRBD1 identical over 10 bases. The CDR3 covers 17 residues. V was pared by 0 bases and J by 2 bases, with 1 base of the junction left unmatched. Germline V gives CDR1 LGHNA, CDR2 YSLEER. The DNA for the CDR3 is TGCGCCAGCAGCCAAGACGGGACAGGGGCTGGGGCCAACGTCCTGACTTTC. It is translated as CASSQDGTGAGANVLTF.

V and J are TRBV5-1 and TRBJ2-3; D is uncertain. This CDR3 comprises 15 residues. V was pared by 2 bases and J by 4 bases, with 14 bases between. Germline values: CDR1 SGHRS, CDR2 YFSETQ. CDR3 nucleotides: TGCGCCAGCAGCTTATTACCGGACCTTCCAGATACGCAGTATTTT. This codes for CASSLLPDLPDTQYF.

The genes are TRBV18 and TRBJ2-3, with D hard to call. Trimming shortened V by 3 bases and J by 0 bases, and 7 bases separated the two germline ends. Germline lookup yields CDR1 KGHSH and CDR2 LQKENI. The CDR3 spans 14 residues. For the CDR3, the DNA is TGTGCCAGCTCACCCACTGACAGCACAGATACGCAGTATTTT. Translating gives CASSPTDSTDTQYF. The full variable domain, its missing parts supplied by reference TRBV18 and TRBJ2-3, is NAGVMQNPRHLVRRRGQEARLRCSPMKGHSHVYWYRQLPEEGLKFMVYLQKENIIDESGMPKERFSAEFPKEGPSILRIQQVVRGDSAAYFCASSPTDSTDTQYFGPGTRLTVL.

This clonotype was observed a handful of times. V usage is TRBV5-1 and J usage is TRBJ1-2; TRBD1 agrees at 7 bases. The ends lost 4 bases at V and 4 bases at J; junction bases unmatched: 10. The CDR3 runs 15 residues. Germline assignment: CDR1 SGHRS and CDR2 YFSETQ. CDR3: CASSPRQGRVYGYTF. CDR3 nucleotides: TGCGCCAGCAGCCCCCGACAGGGTCGGGTCTATGGCTACACCTTC.

This clonotype was found a few times. This chain connects TRBV12-3 or TRBV12-4 to TRBJ1-4, with unresolved D. V lost 8 bases, J lost 4 bases, and 14 bases lay in between. The CDR3 totals 14 residues. The CDR3: CASLVNRDNEKLFF. The CDR3 DNA follows: TGTGCCAGCTTGGTTAACAGAGATAATGAAAAACTGTTTTTT.

The V and J genes are TRBV6-1 and TRBJ2-7, with D uncertain. Germline V gene sequence: CDR1 MNHNS, CDR2 SASEGT. V was pared by 3 bases and J by 3 bases, with 9 bases between. The length of the CDR3 is 13 residues. CDR3 residues: CASSDQENYEQYF. DNA of the CDR3: TGTGCCAGCAGTGATCAGGAAAACTACGAGCAGTACTTC.

The chain combines TRBV5-1 with TRBJ2-5; a weak D match, TRBD1 (6 bases). With 6 bases removed from V and 4 bases from J, the gap between germline ends came to 13 bases. Germline V gene data show CDR1 as SGHRS and CDR2 as YFSETQ. The CDR3 covers 13 residues. The CDR3 here is CASTPQGRETQYF. The CDR3 DNA sequence: TGCGCCAGCACCCCACAGGGAAGAGAGACCCAGTACTTC.

The chain employs TRBV4-2 and TRBJ2-7, with 12 positions matching TRBD2. CDR1 is LGHNA, CDR2 YNFKEQ, per germline. The CDR3 runs 18 residues. V was clipped by 2 bases and J by 7 bases; unmatched bases: 15. The chain's CDR3 is CASSQWSLAGGHSSEQYF. The CDR3 region has the DNA TGTGCCAGCAGCCAATGGTCCCTAGCGGGGGGGCACTCGAGTGAGCAGTACTTC.

This clonotype turned up a few times. The chain combines TRBV29-1 with TRBJ2-7; 11 bases are shared with TRBD2. J lost 2 bases, V lost 7 bases, and 10 bases had no gene match. The germline CDR1 and CDR2 sequences are SQVTM and ANQGSEA. The CDR3 contains 15 residues. This chain's CDR3 is CSAGPSGGPAYEQYF. For the CDR3, the DNA is TGCAGCGCCGGGCCTAGCGGGGGGCCCGCCTACGAGCAGTACTTC.

This clonotype was counted once. This chain connects TRBV20-1 to TRBJ2-7; TRBD2 aligns across 12 bases. The DNA end lines up better with TRBJ2-5; the J call may be wrong. There are 13 residues in the CDR3. The V gene's germline CDR1 is DFQATT and CDR2 SNEGSKA (reference sequence). The CDR3, as DNA: TGCAGTCCACGGACTAGCGGGGTCGAGACCCAGTACTTC. The encoded protein is CSPRTSGVETQYF.

This clonotype was seen a handful of times. The chain links TRBV5-1 to TRBJ2-7; D is perhaps TRBD1 (6 bases). The CDR3 loop spans 13 amino acids. Germline lookup yields CDR1 SGHRS and CDR2 YFSETQ. V was cut by 4 bases and J by 4 bases, with 12 bases left in between. CDR3 sequence reads: CASSPLDRYEQYF. CDR3 sequence (DNA): TGCGCCAGCAGCCCGTTAGACAGGTACGAGCAGTACTTC.

The chain couples TRBV14 to TRBJ1-6; 7 positions agree with TRBD1. This CDR3 has 15 residues. Germline V lookup: CDR1 SGHDN, CDR2 FVKESK. Trimming cost V 4 bases and J 7 bases; bases outside gene matches: 7. CDR3 amino acids: CASSLNRGWNSPLHF. In DNA form, the CDR3 reads TGTGCCAGCAGCCTAAACAGGGGTTGGAATTCACCCCTCCACTTT.

This clonotype was seen only a few times. This rearrangement joins TRBV21-1 to TRBJ2-5; TRBD1, as called in the table, went unchecked against the DNA. TRBV21-1 is described as a pseudogene. CDR3 length equals 16 residues. Written as DNA, the CDR3 is TGTGCCAGCAGCAAAGCGCGACAGGATAACCAAGAGACCCAGTACTTC. Encoded protein: CASSKARQDNQETQYF.

The DNA of the CDR3 is TGCGCCAGCAGCTTGGGCCAGGGAAGTACCACAGATACGCAGTATTTT. This codes for CASSLGQGSTTDTQYF. The chain has TRBV5-1 and TRBJ2-3; D possibly corresponds to TRBD1 (5 bases). Trimming took off 0 bases at V and 2 bases at J, with 13 bases between the two ends. CDR1 and CDR2 from the germline V gene are SGHRS and YFSETQ. There are 16 residues in the CDR3. Supplemented by reference TRBV5-1 and TRBJ2-3, the full variable domain reads KAGVTQTPRYLIKTRGQQVTLSCSPISGHRSVSWYQQTPGQGLQFLFEYFSETQRNKGNFPGRFSGRQFSNSRSEMNVSTLELGDSALYLCASSLGQGSTTDTQYFGPGTRLTVL.

The chain employs TRBV10-3 and TRBJ2-7, with D maybe TRBD1 (6 bases). Germline V lookup: CDR1 ENHRY, CDR2 SYGVKD. The CDR3 totals 15 residues. Trimming stripped 10 bases from V and 5 bases from J, with 24 bases between. CDR3 region: CATLSPGVLLDEQYF. CDR3 nucleotides: TGTGCCACCCTGTCCCCAGGGGTTCTCCTGGACGAGCAGTACTTC.

The chain links TRBV12-3 or TRBV12-4 to TRBJ1-6, with 8 bases lining up with TRBD1. The CDR3 sequence is 14 residues long. The ends lost 6 bases at V and 14 bases at J; junction bases unmatched: 12. The CDR3 sequence: CASSATVTGASLHF. In DNA form, the CDR3 reads TGTGCCAGCAGCGCTACGGTGACAGGGGCATCCCTCCACTTT.

V gene TRBV7-9 combines with J gene TRBJ1-3; 7 positions match TRBD1. J was trimmed by 0 bases and V by 5 bases; bases with no gene match: 10. The CDR3 is made up of 17 amino acids. CDR1 SEHNR and CDR2 FQNEAQ come from the germline V gene (reference sequence). CDR3 bases: TGTGCCAGCAGCGCCAAAACAGGGGTCGACTCTGGAAACACCATATATTTT. Protein: CASSAKTGVDSGNTIYF.

The chain couples TRBV6-5 to TRBJ2-1; 9 positions match TRBD2. Trimming at V came to 8 bases and at J to 2 bases, leaving 7 bases not matched to a gene. This CDR3 has 15 residues. Germline loops: CDR1 MNHEY, CDR2 SVGAGI. This CDR3 reads CASVRRGGPYNEQFF. DNA for the CDR3: TGTGCCAGCGTGAGGCGGGGGGGCCCCTACAATGAGCAGTTCTTC.

The J gene is TRBJ1-6, the V gene TRBV7-6; D call uncertain. Trimming removed 1 base at V and 10 bases at J, with 8 bases between. Germline CDR1 reads SGHVS; CDR2 reads FNYEAQ. The CDR3 length is 13 residues. As DNA, the CDR3 is TGTGCCAGCAGCTTAGATGTGAAATCACCCCTCCACTTT. This codes for CASSLDVKSPLHF.

This chain joins TRBV6-2 or TRBV6-3 and TRBJ2-1; 13 bases map to TRBD2. Germline CDR1 is MNHEY and CDR2 is SVGEGT. Trimming removed 4 bases from V and 7 bases from J; junction bases left unmatched: 7. CDR3 length: 16 residues. CDR3 protein: CASSLRTSGGLNEQFF. For the CDR3, the DNA is TGTGCCAGCAGTTTAAGGACTAGCGGGGGCCTTAATGAGCAGTTCTTC.

V gene TRBV29-1 combines with J gene TRBJ1-2; D is possibly TRBD1 (5 bases). Germline V gene lookup returns CDR1 SQVTM and CDR2 ANQGSEA. CDR3 size: 12 residues. Between the trimmed V and J ends, which lost 4 bases and 6 bases, there was a span of 12 bases. The CDR3 bases are TGCAGCGTTGGATCAGGGAAGAATGGCTACACCTTC. The encoded protein is CSVGSGKNGYTF.

The chain employs TRBV2 and TRBJ1-1; D not certain. The V end was cut by 5 bases, the J end by 0 bases, with 16 bases between. The CDR3 runs to 16 residues. Germline V CDR1 and CDR2: SNHLY, FYNNEI. The CDR3 spells CASSMTPGEMNTEAFF. In DNA form, the CDR3 reads TGTGCCAGCAGTATGACTCCCGGCGAAATGAACACTGAAGCTTTCTTT.

This chain connects TRBV7-9 to TRBJ1-4; possible D gene TRBD1, 5 bases. Germline CDR1 SEHNR, CDR2 FQNEAQ (reference sequence). This CDR3 comprises 15 residues. V dropped 2 bases and J dropped 8 bases, with 15 bases sitting between them. The CDR3 here is CASSLWGSSGEKLFF. The CDR3 DNA reads TGTGCCAGCAGCTTATGGGGCAGCTCTGGGGAAAAACTGTTTTTT.

The J gene is TRBJ2-5, the V gene TRBV15; tentatively, D is TRBD1 (6 bases). The DNA end is more similar to TRBJ2-7, so the J call may be wrong. The CDR3 consists of 15 residues. Germline-derived CDR1 and CDR2 are LNHNV and YYDKDF (reference sequence). The CDR3 is CATSRLLRGKDEQYF. As DNA, the CDR3 is TGTGCCACCAGCAGATTATTGAGGGGGAAAGACGAGCAGTACTTC.